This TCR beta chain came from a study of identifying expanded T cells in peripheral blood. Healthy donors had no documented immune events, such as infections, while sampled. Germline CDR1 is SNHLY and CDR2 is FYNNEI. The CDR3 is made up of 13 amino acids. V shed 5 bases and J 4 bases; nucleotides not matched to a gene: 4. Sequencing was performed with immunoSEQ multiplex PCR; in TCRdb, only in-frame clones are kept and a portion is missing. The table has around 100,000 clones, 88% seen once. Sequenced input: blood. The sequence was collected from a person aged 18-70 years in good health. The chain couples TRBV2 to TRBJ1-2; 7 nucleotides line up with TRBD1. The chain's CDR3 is CASSQGGSYGYTF. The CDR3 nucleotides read TGTGCCAGCAGTCAAGGGGGCAGCTATGGCTACACCTTC.